What follows is one T cell receptor beta chain and its context. Per germline, CDR1 SGHRS and CDR2 YFSETQ. Trimming took 3 bases from V and 6 from J, leaving 8 bases between them. The CDR3 loop spans 12 amino acids. The sample is drawn from a study of shared clonotypes between healthy human individuals. The protocol was immunoSEQ multiplex PCR, while the TCRdb copy is restricted to in-frame clones and leaves out a portion. The sample lists about 980,000 clones, over 75% occurring once. The sequenced material came from memory CD4+ T cells sorted from blood. Described subset: CD45RA-negative fraction. This TCR derives from a young man in good health. This chain uses TRBV5-1 with TRBJ2-3; the D is unclear. The CDR3: CASSWSRDTQYF. The CDR3 nucleotides are TGCGCCAGCAGCTGGAGTCGGGATACGCAGTATTTT.